A single sample gave rise to the 10 T cell receptor beta chains below, sequenced in a study of T cell clonotyping in hematopoietic cell transplantation. Sequencing was performed with immunoSEQ multiplex PCR; in TCRdb, only in-frame clones are kept and a portion is missing. There are roughly 46,000 clones in the sample; approximately 78% occur only once, and about 5.4% lies in the top ten. Time point of the sample: recipient sample about 28 days before transplant, after cytoreduction. The material sequenced was peripheral blood mononuclear cells, taken before stem cell transplant. The receptors originated from a man in his sixties with myelodysplastic syndrome. Some clones in this sample may be carry-over from other donors' samples.

V gene TRBV6-1 combines with J gene TRBJ1-1; 10 bases align to TRBD1. This CDR3 spans 17 amino acids. V trimming: 2 bases; J trimming: 0 bases; junction bases outside the gene matches: 6. CDR1 MNHNS and CDR2 SASEGT come from the germline V gene. For the CDR3, the DNA is TGTGCCAGCAGTGAAAGGACAGGGGGAGATTTGAACACTGAAGCTTTCTTT. Its translation: CASSERTGGDLNTEAFF.

The J gene is TRBJ1-6, the V gene TRBV11-2, with TRBD1 matching over 7 bases. This CDR3 region has 14 residues. V trimming: 4 bases; J trimming: 13 bases; junction bases outside the gene matches: 10. CDR1 and CDR2 from the germline V gene are SGHAT and FQNNGV. The CDR3 is CASSSEGAQGPLHF. CDR3 nucleotides: TGTGCCAGCAGCTCAGAGGGGGCCCAGGGGCCCCTCCACTTT. Filled out from reference TRBV11-2 and TRBJ1-6, the complete variable domain reads EAGVAQSPRYKIIEKRQSVAFWCNPISGHATLYWYQQILGQGPKLLIQFQNNGVVDDSQLPKDRFSAERLKGVDSTLKIQPAKLEDSAVYLCASSSEGAQGPLHFGNGTRLTVT.

The chain is built from TRBV28 and TRBJ2-7; 8 bases line up with TRBD1. Germline V gives CDR1 MDHEN, CDR2 SYDVKM. Trimming took 2 bases from V and 1 from J; bases not matched to a gene: 10. The length of the CDR3 is 17 residues. In DNA form, the CDR3 reads TGTGCCAGCAGTTTAAATCCCCTCTGGACAGGGTCCTACGAGCAGTACTTC. It translates to CASSLNPLWTGSYEQYF. The variable domain in full, with the rest retrieved from reference TRBV28 and TRBJ2-7, is DVKVTQSSRYLVKRTGEKVFLECVQDMDHENMFWYRQDPGLGLRLIYFSYDVKMKEKGDIPEGYSVSREKKERFSLILESASTNQTSMYLCASSLNPLWTGSYEQYFGPGTRLTVT.

The CDR3 loop reads CASSLAGSTNNEQFF. CDR3 in DNA: TGTGCCAGCAGCTTAGCGGGGTCTACTAACAATGAGCAGTTCTTC. The chain recombines TRBV11-2 with TRBJ2-1; tentatively, D is TRBD2 (5 bases). Germline CDR1 and CDR2: SGHAT and FQNNGV. The CDR3 length is 15 residues. Trimming cost V 1 base and J 5 bases, with 12 bases left between them.

The CDR3 nucleotides are TGTGCCAGCAGAGAAACAGGGGCCTCTGGAAACACCATATATTTT. It yields the protein CASRETGASGNTIYF. V usage is TRBV6-5 and J usage is TRBJ1-3, with 7 bases fitting TRBD1. CDR1 is MNHEY and CDR2 is SVGAGI in the germline V gene. Unmatched junction bases numbered 5, after V lost 6 bases and J lost 0 bases. This CDR3 region has 15 residues.

This clone has only a few counts. The chain combines TRBV7-6 with TRBJ2-5, with 9 positions matching TRBD2. The CDR3 is 17 residues long. Germline-derived CDR1 and CDR2 are SGHVS and FNYEAQ. Losses at the gene ends were 0 bases for V and 4 bases for J; bases not matched to a gene: 9. The CDR3 nucleotides read TGTGCCAGCAGCTTAGCCGCAGGGGCGGGGGGGCGAGAGACCCAGTACTTC. Residues: CASSLAAGAGGRETQYF.

The J gene is TRBJ2-7, the V gene TRBV6-5; tentatively, D is TRBD2 (6 bases). The germline V gene encodes CDR1 MNHEY and CDR2 SVGAGI. Trimming pared 6 bases from V and 7 bases from J, leaving 19 bases between. The CDR3 extends over 14 amino acids. CDR3 protein: CASRRTIGIMEQYF. In DNA, the CDR3 is TGTGCCAGCAGGAGGACTATCGGTATAATGGAGCAGTACTTC.

The chain links TRBV30 to TRBJ1-1; D remains unclear. V was clipped by 3 bases and J by 1 base, with 12 bases between them. Germline CDR1 is GTSNPN and CDR2 is SVGIG (reference sequence). The CDR3 is made up of 14 amino acids. The CDR3 sequence: CAWRPHGRNTEAFF. The CDR3 nucleotides are TGTGCCTGGAGGCCCCATGGTAGGAACACTGAAGCTTTCTTT.

This chain connects TRBV30 to TRBJ1-3; D is uncertain. The CDR3 loop spans 18 amino acids. CDR1 is GTSNPN and CDR2 is SVGIG in the germline V gene (reference sequence). V gave up 2 bases and J gave up 0 bases, with 20 bases separating them. This CDR3 is CAWSLGVYQLNSGNTIYF. The CDR3 DNA is TGTGCCTGGAGTCTCGGGGTCTACCAACTGAACTCTGGAAACACCATATATTTT.

This chain links TRBV14 with TRBJ2-7; possibly TRBD1 for D (6 bases). V was pared by 5 bases and J by 3 bases, with 11 bases between. Germline assignment: CDR1 SGHDN and CDR2 FVKESK. There are 13 residues in the CDR3. CDR3 coding DNA: TGTGCCAGCAGCGTAGTCAGGGGCTACGAGCAGTACTTC. Translated, it gives CASSVVRGYEQYF.